This T cell receptor beta chain was documented in a study of blood T cell repertoires in COVID-19. At the level of the study: Samples taken during acute and convalescent COVID-19 were collected in the United States, Italy and Spain. PBMCs, B-cell-depleted T cells, or T cells were the source of the cDNA or gDNA that made up the material.

This CDR3 is built from 16 residues. Germline V lookup: CDR1 SGDLS, CDR2 YYNGEE. V lost 2 bases, J lost 4 bases, and 13 bases lay in between. Authors' analysis steps: Estimation of nucleated cell counts was performed using reference gene primer amplification. Libraries were prepared by immunoSEQ multiplex PCR; TCRdb keeps only in-frame clonotypes and omits some of them. That table supplies the V and J calls and clone size; D and trimming were determined from the DNA. This table holds about 130,000 clones, approximately 82% found once. Sequenced material: peripheral blood. This TCR derives from a man in his sixties with acute or convalescent COVID-19. The J gene is TRBJ1-6, the V gene TRBV9; possibly TRBD1 for D (6 bases). The CDR3 loop is CASSVSRDTYNSPLHF. The CDR3 nucleotides are TGTGCCAGCAGCGTGAGCCGGGACACGTATAATTCACCCCTCCACTTT.